The entry that follows covers one TCR beta chain sequence. The antigen is unknown. Sequenced by immunoSEQ multiplex PCR; TCRdb stores in-frame clones only, minus some. This table has around 2.5 million clones, approximately 94% appearing once. Trimming left V 6 bases short and J 7 bases short, with 9 bases between. Germline lookup yields CDR1 SGHAT and CDR2 FQNNGV. The CDR3 loop spans 12 amino acids. This sample is drawn from a study of shared clonotypes between healthy human individuals. About the study: Samples came from a couple of female and a few male donors aged 18 to 49. Study-wide points: When naive CD4 clonotypes were compared across a few donors, 4% to 5.5% were shared. Non-shared clonotypes had lower generation probabilities than those shared by all four donors.

Partitioning of CD4+ cells yielded a CD45RA+ naive subset and a CD45RA-negative memory subset. This sequence was found in a man aged 18 to 30 in good health. Some clones in this sample may be carry-over from other donors' samples. This chain links TRBV11-2 with TRBJ1-4; D is unresolved. Sequenced sample: naive CD4+ T cells from PBMCs. Subset: CD45RA+ positively selected. In DNA form, the CDR3 reads TGTGCCAGCAGTCCGCCATTTGAAAAACTGTTTTTT. Translated, it gives CASSPPFEKLFF.